Sequencing of this T cell receptor beta chain was carried out in a study of cytomegalovirus exposure and HLA in healthy donors. There are 14 residues in the CDR3. Germline V gene lookup returns CDR1 MNHEY and CDR2 SVGAGI. The ends lost 8 bases at V and 2 bases at J; junction bases unmatched: 5. Amplification used 60 Vbeta primers and 13 Jbeta primers. Repertoires were generated with immunoSEQ multiplex PCR, while TCRdb's copy carries only in-frame clones and drops some. Here the sample spans about 140,000 clones, around 80% being singletons. The TCR originated in a man aged 35 to 55 in good health and CMV-seronegative. The chain has TRBV6-5 and TRBJ2-5, with TRBD2 matching over 10 bases. Source material: PBMCs. The CDR3 DNA is TGTGCCAGCGCCTGGACTAGCGGACAAGAGACCCAGTACTTC. As protein: CASAWTSGQETQYF.